Below are 22 T cell receptor beta chains sequenced from a single sample in a study of cytotoxic CD8 clonotypes in ibrutinib-treated CLL. Clones were sequenced by immunoSEQ multiplex PCR, and TCRdb holds only the in-frame ones, with some missing. In the table there are fewer than 400,000 clones, about 64% of which are singletons. Material: PBMCs, obtained after 36 months of ibrutinib treatment. Receptors originate from a human donor with chronic lymphocytic leukemia.

The chain uses TRBV29-1 and TRBJ2-1, with 9 bases identical to TRBD1. The CDR3 runs 13 residues. Germline V lookup: CDR1 SQVTM, CDR2 ANQGSEA. V lost 6 bases, J lost 6 bases, and 6 bases stayed unmatched. The CDR3 sequence: CSVTGGVINEQFF. The CDR3 nucleotides read TGCAGCGTCACAGGGGGCGTAATCAATGAGCAGTTCTTC.

The gene calls are TRBV10-3 and TRBJ1-1; 7 nucleotides match TRBD1. This CDR3 has 14 amino acids. V lost 6 bases and J lost 0; bases outside the gene matches: 4. Germline values: CDR1 ENHRY, CDR2 SYGVKD. DNA for the CDR3: TGTGCCATCAGAGCGGACAGGATGAACACTGAAGCTTTCTTT. It encodes CAIRADRMNTEAFF.

This chain joins TRBV7-2 and TRBJ1-6; possibly TRBD1 for D (5 bases). CDR3 length: 15 amino acids. V lost 2 bases and J lost 7, with 12 bases in between. The germline V gene encodes CDR1 SGHTA and CDR2 FQGNSA. CDR3 sequence: CASSLSQGINSPLHF. The CDR3 DNA reads as TGTGCCAGCAGCTTAAGCCAGGGTATAAATTCACCCCTCCACTTT.

J is TRBJ2-3 and V is TRBV7-9; possible D gene TRBD2, 5 bases. The CDR3 runs to 16 residues. Trimming removed 5 bases from V and 5 bases from J, with 20 bases in between. Germline V gene sequence: CDR1 SEHNR, CDR2 FQNEAQ (reference sequence). The CDR3 sequence: CASSPRGIKRGDTQYF. CDR3 nucleotides: TGTGCCAGCAGCCCGAGAGGGATTAAGCGAGGAGATACGCAGTATTTT.

This chain links TRBV4-3 with TRBJ2-3, with 13 bases matching TRBD2. The CDR3 has 16 amino acids. The ends lost 0 bases at V and 4 bases at J; junction bases unmatched: 1. Germline CDR1 LGHNA, CDR2 YSLEER. The CDR3 loop reads CASSQETSGRSDTQYF. The CDR3 DNA sequence: TGCGCCAGCAGCCAAGAGACTAGCGGGAGGTCAGATACGCAGTATTTT.

CDR3 protein: CASSRVPGQRRNQPQHF. In DNA, the CDR3 is TGTGCCAGCTCACGAGTTCCGGGACAGAGGAGAAATCAGCCCCAGCATTTT. The genes are TRBV18 and TRBJ1-5, with 7 bases matching TRBD1. This CDR3 spans 17 amino acids. CDR1 and CDR2 from the germline V gene are KGHSH and LQKENI. Trimming cost V 4 bases and J 4 bases; bases outside gene matches: 13.

This clone is a singleton in its sample. The genes are TRBV5-6 and TRBJ2-7; 8 nucleotides match TRBD1. The CDR3 totals 15 residues. Germline V gene data show CDR1 as SGHDT and CDR2 as YYEEEE. J gave up 3 bases and V 3 bases, and 8 bases lay outside the gene matches. Written as DNA, the CDR3 is TGTGCCAGCAGCTCGATTCGGACAGGGAGCTACGAGCAGTACTTC. This codes for CASSSIRTGSYEQYF.

This clone was observed a handful of times. The gene calls are TRBV5-4 and TRBJ2-3; 8 bases agree with TRBD2. Germline V gene lookup returns CDR1 SGHNT and CDR2 YYREEE (reference sequence). The junction had 7 bases not matched to a gene; V was cut back by 4 bases and J by 3 bases. The CDR3 loop spans 15 amino acids. Here the CDR3 reads CASSTRGGGTDTQYF. CDR3 in DNA: TGTGCCAGCAGCACCCGGGGCGGGGGGACAGATACGCAGTATTTT.

This clone was seen a few times. This chain joins TRBV19 and TRBJ2-3; maybe TRBD1 (6 bases). Germline CDR1 is LNHDA and CDR2 is SQIVND (reference sequence). The CDR3 is made up of 16 amino acids. The V end was cut by 5 bases, the J end by 2 bases, with 17 bases between. CDR3 region: CASSYAGTRNTDTQYF. DNA of the CDR3: TGTGCCAGTAGTTACGCCGGGACAAGGAACACAGATACGCAGTATTTT. Variable domain in full (rest from reference TRBV19 and TRBJ2-3): DGGITQSPKYLFRKEGQNVTLSCEQNLNHDAMYWYRQDPGQGLRLIYYSQIVNDFQKGDIAEGYSVSREKKESFPLTVTSAQKNPTAFYLCASSYAGTRNTDTQYFGPGTRLTVL.

This clone showed up just a few times. The chain is built from TRBV9 and TRBJ1-2; a weak D match, TRBD1 (5 bases). Germline V gene lookup returns CDR1 SGDLS and CDR2 YYNGEE. Trimming shortened V by 4 bases and J by 2 bases, and 9 bases separated the two germline ends. The CDR3 is made up of 13 amino acids. The CDR3 region is CASSRDGNYGYTF. DNA for the CDR3: TGTGCCAGCAGCAGGGACGGAAACTATGGCTACACCTTC.

V and J are TRBV7-8 and TRBJ1-3; no clear D. This CDR3 is 13 amino acids long. Germline V lookup: CDR1 SGHVS, CDR2 FQNEAQ. Deletions cut 2 bases from V and 0 bases from J, with 2 bases between. The CDR3 loop is CASSLSSGNTIYF. CDR3 nucleotides: TGTGCCAGCAGCTTATCCTCTGGAAACACCATATATTTT.

The chain couples TRBV5-4 to TRBJ2-1; D unclear. Trimming took off 10 bases at V and 4 bases at J, with 15 bases between the two ends. This CDR3 spans 13 amino acids. Germline V gene lookup returns CDR1 SGHNT and CDR2 YYREEE (reference sequence). The CDR3 here is CAPIVFGYNEQFF. The CDR3 DNA sequence: TGTGCCCCGATAGTTTTTGGATACAATGAGCAGTTCTTC.

In this sample, this clone turned up a few times. The rearrangement joins TRBV7-3 to TRBJ2-3, with a tentative D call TRBD1 (6 bases). V lost 2 bases and J lost 6, with 18 bases in between. CDR1 and CDR2 from the germline V gene are SGHTA and FQGTGA. The CDR3 sequence is 16 residues long. Here the CDR3 DNA reads TGTGCCAGCAGCTTAGAGGGGATGGGGGCCAGGGATACGCAGTATTTT. Translating gives CASSLEGMGARDTQYF. Variable domain in full (rest from reference TRBV7-3 and TRBJ2-3): GAGVSQTPSNKVTEKGKYVELRCDPISGHTALYWYRQSLGQGPEFLIYFQGTGAADDSGLPNDRFFAVRPEGSVSTLKIQRTERGDSAVYLCASSLEGMGARDTQYFGPGTRLTVL.

A few counts support this clone. The chain carries TRBV6-1 and TRBJ1-5; 7 nucleotides agree with TRBD1. V was pared by 6 bases and J by 4 bases, with 6 bases of the junction left unmatched. Germline-derived CDR1 and CDR2 are MNHNS and SASEGT. CDR3 length: 14 residues. CDR3 sequence: CASRGQVTNQPQHF. The CDR3 DNA is TGTGCCAGCAGAGGACAGGTCACTAATCAGCCCCAGCATTTT.

This chain links TRBV19 with TRBJ1-2; D is perhaps TRBD1 (6 bases). Per germline, CDR1 LNHDA and CDR2 SQIVND (reference sequence). The CDR3 spans 13 residues. V lost 1 base and J 8 bases, leaving 11 bases between the germline ends. The CDR3 reads CASSIVSGTGYTF. CDR3 DNA sequence: TGTGCCAGTAGTATAGTATCCGGGACAGGCTACACCTTC.

The chain combines TRBV6-5 with TRBJ2-3; D unresolved. Trimming took off 5 bases at V and 1 base at J, with 10 bases between the two ends. This CDR3 region has 14 residues. The germline V gene has CDR1 MNHEY and CDR2 SVGAGI. The CDR3 sequence is CASSAGLGTDTQYF. The CDR3 coding sequence is TGTGCCAGCAGTGCAGGTTTAGGCACAGATACGCAGTATTTT.

This rearrangement joins TRBV28 to TRBJ2-7; 9 bases are shared with TRBD1. Germline trimming cut 5 bases from V and 9 bases from J; bases unmatched to any gene: 11. The CDR3 contains 14 residues. Germline V gene sequence: CDR1 MDHEN, CDR2 SYDVKM. Here the CDR3 DNA reads TGTGCCAGCAGTGCCGGGACAGGGTTTGTGGGGCAGTACTTC. It encodes CASSAGTGFVGQYF.

This clone has only one observation. The chain is built from TRBV10-1 and TRBJ2-3; D is unclear. This CDR3 region has 17 residues. Germline CDR1 reads WNHNN; CDR2 reads SYGVQD (reference sequence). The V end lost 2 bases, the J end lost 0 bases, and 15 bases lay between the germline ends. CDR3 nucleotides: TGCGCCAGCAGTGAGGGAGTAGCCATTCCTAGCACAGATACGCAGTATTTT. It translates to CASSEGVAIPSTDTQYF.

V usage is TRBV5-8 and J usage is TRBJ2-1, with D uncertain. The germline V and J ends were trimmed by 4 bases and 5 bases, with 4 bases remaining between them. The CDR3 is 11 amino acids. CDR1 is SGHTS, CDR2 YDEGEE, per germline. As DNA, the CDR3 is TGTGCCAGCAGCGCACACAATGAGCAGTTCTTC. It codes for CASSAHNEQFF.

This clone was seen only a few times. The chain recombines TRBV9 with TRBJ1-1, with D uncertain. CDR1 and CDR2 (germline): SGDLS, YYNGEE. V dropped 1 base and J dropped 0 bases, with 7 bases sitting between them. There are 14 residues in the CDR3. This CDR3 reads CASSVTGMNTEAFF. CDR3 DNA sequence: TGTGCCAGCAGCGTAACGGGGATGAACACTGAAGCTTTCTTT.

The chain couples TRBV27 to TRBJ1-2; TRBD1 agrees at 7 bases. This CDR3 has 15 amino acids. Germline CDR1 and CDR2: MNHEY and SMNVEV (reference sequence). The junction had 11 bases not matched to a gene; V was cut back by 6 bases and J by 4 bases. The CDR3 nucleotides read TGTGCCAGCAGCTTGAAGGGGGCGCGAGGCTATGGCTACACCTTC. This codes for CASSLKGARGYGYTF.

The V gene is TRBV7-2, the J gene TRBJ2-7, with 11 bases matching TRBD2. CDR1 and CDR2 (germline): SGHTA, FQGNSA. The J segment lost 6 bases and the V segment lost 0 bases, leaving 10 bases of the junction unmatched. The CDR3 totals 17 residues. Here the CDR3 DNA reads TGTGCCAGCAGCTTAGCGCGGTTTAGCGGGAGGGTCAGCGAGCAGTACTTC. Translating gives CASSLARFSGRVSEQYF.